This T cell receptor beta chain stems from a study of blood T cell repertoires in COVID-19. Study-level background: Some COVID-19 samples were acute and others convalescent; all came from the United States, Italy and Spain. T cells, B-cell-depleted T cells, or PBMCs provided the cDNA or gDNA that served as material.

The CDR3 totals 13 residues. J was trimmed by 0 bases and V by 6 bases; bases with no gene match: 0. Per the germline V gene, CDR1 is MNHEY and CDR2 is SMNVEV (reference sequence). Original processing methods: Nucleated cell number was recorded as an estimate derived from reference gene primer amplification. Clones were sequenced by immunoSEQ multiplex PCR, and TCRdb holds only the in-frame ones, with some missing. D and trimming come from the DNA, and the V and J calls and clone size come from that table. The profile covers around 200,000 clones, with about four fifths appearing a single time and roughly 2.5% taken by the ten largest.

The chain couples TRBV27 to TRBJ2-3, with 7 bases aligning to TRBD2. This receptor was taken from a middle-aged woman with active or convalescent COVID-19. The sample consisted of peripheral blood. The CDR3 sequence is CASRGGSTDTQYF. In nucleotides, the CDR3 is TGTGCCAGCAGGGGGGGGAGCACAGATACGCAGTATTTT.